This is a list of T cell receptor beta chains from one sample in a study of T-cell memory formation after mild COVID-19. TCRdb re-analysed the 5' RACE reads in MiXCR, keeping a single row per CDR3 protein. The table has around 470,000 distinct CDR3 sequences, about 20% seen once. The sequenced sample consisted of PBMCs or a T cell subset sorted from them (not recorded which). These receptors came from an adult woman who had mild COVID-19 (a few samples of this study predate the infection). Cell type and time point are not known. CDR3s include the opening cysteine and the closing phenylalanine or tryptophan. D genes are given only for firm matches. Clone sizes are given selectively: once, few, many, or a class where the clone is expanded.

TGTGCCAGCAGCCCTCGAACAGGGGGCAATGAGCAGTTCTTC	CASSPRTGGNEQFF	TRBD1	TRBJ2-1	few	14	TRBV4-2
TGTGCCAGCTCGGAAGGGGGTGCAGGGGCCAACGTCCTGACTTTC	CASSEGGAGANVLTF	.	TRBJ2-6	.	15	TRBV18
TGCGCCAGCAGCTTGTATATATCAGGTTCCTACAATGAGCAGTTCTTC	CASSLYISGSYNEQFF	.	TRBJ2-1	.	16	TRBV5-1
TGTGCCAGCAGTTACTCGGACTCACCCCTCCACTTT	CASSYSDSPLHF	.	TRBJ1-6	.	12	TRBV6-2/TRBV6-3
TGCAGCGTGTGCCCCCACGGCACCTACGAGCAGTACTTC	CSVCPHGTYEQYF	.	TRBJ2-7	few	13	TRBV29-1
TGTGCCAGCTCCCTCAGAGAAGACGGAGCCCGGCGGTTT	CASSLREDGARRF	.	TRBJ2-2	few	13	TRBV18
TGCAGTGCTAGGTTGTCGGGCTACGAGCAGTACTTC	CSARLSGYEQYF	.	TRBJ2-7	.	12	TRBV20-1
TGTGCCACCGCCGGACTAGCGGGAGTTGGCGTCCAAGAGACCCAGTACTTC	CATAGLAGVGVQETQYF	TRBD2	TRBJ2-5	.	17	TRBV6-2/TRBV6-3
TGTGCCAGCAGCTTAATCCTTGGGGCCGGGGAGCTGTTTTTT	CASSLILGAGELFF	.	TRBJ2-2	.	14	TRBV7-2
TGTGCCAGCAGTCAAATTATGAACAATGAGCAGTTCTTC	CASSQIMNNEQFF	.	TRBJ2-1	.	13	TRBV3-1
TGCGCCAGCAGCACTCCGGGACAGAACTACAATGAGCAGTTCTTC	CASSTPGQNYNEQFF	TRBD1	TRBJ2-1	few	15	TRBV4-1
TGCAGCGTTGGGGGGGACAGGGGAAGCGAGCAGTACTTC	CSVGGDRGSEQYF	TRBD1	TRBJ2-7	.	13	TRBV29-1
TGTGCCAGTAGTCATAGGGCTGGGGCCAACGTCCTGACTTTC	CASSHRAGANVLTF	.	TRBJ2-6	.	14	TRBV19
TGTGCCAGCAGCCAGAGGGCCTCCGGTGCGGGAGGGCCGGGGGAGCAGTACTTC	CASSQRASGAGGPGEQYF	TRBD2	TRBJ2-7	many	18	TRBV4-2
TGTGCCAGCAGCTTACCAGGTCGCGAGACCCAGTACTTC	CASSLPGRETQYF	.	TRBJ2-5	.	13	TRBV11-2
TGCAGTGCTAGAGACCAGACAGGGCCAACCTACGAGCAGTACTTC	CSARDQTGPTYEQYF	TRBD1	TRBJ2-7	few	15	TRBV20-1
TGTGCCAGCAGCGCTGACAGGGGGCTTGGCACTGAAGCTTTCTTT	CASSADRGLGTEAFF	TRBD1	TRBJ1-1	few	15	TRBV9
TGTGCCAGCAGCCCCGGGCCCAAGGGTGGAATCGGGGAGCTGTTTTTT	CASSPGPKGGIGELFF	.	TRBJ2-2	few	16	TRBV5-4
TGTGCCACCAGCAGATCGGTGGGCGTGCACCCCAGCCGGGGAGGCGAGCAGTACTTC	CATSRSVGVHPSRGGEQYF	.	TRBJ2-7	.	19	TRBV15
TGTGCCAGCAGCCAAGGGACGCTGAAGAAAGAGACCCAGTACTTC	CASSQGTLKKETQYF	.	TRBJ2-5	.	15	TRBV7-9
TGCGCCAGCAGCTTTGGCCAGGGTTATTCACCCCTCCACTTT	CASSFGQGYSPLHF	.	TRBJ1-6	few	14	TRBV5-1
TGTGCCAGCAGCTTAGGATCTGCCGGACCTAACTATGGCTACACCTTC	CASSLGSAGPNYGYTF	.	TRBJ1-2	.	16	TRBV7-2
TGTGCCAGCAGTCCAGGGGGCTACTATGGCTACACCTTC	CASSPGGYYGYTF	TRBD1	TRBJ1-2	.	13	TRBV2
TGCAGTGCTAGAGATCTTGGAATTGATGGCTACACCTTC	CSARDLGIDGYTF	.	TRBJ1-2	.	13	TRBV20-1
TGTGCCAGCAGCTTAGTTCGGGGGCTCACTGAAGCTTTCTTT	CASSLVRGLTEAFF	.	TRBJ1-1	few	14	TRBV11-2
TGCGCCAGCAGCCGGGGACAGGGGAACAATGAGCAGTTCTTC	CASSRGQGNNEQFF	TRBD1	TRBJ2-1	.	14	TRBV5-1
TGTGCCAGCAGTTTCAGACAGGTCTCTGGGGCCAACGTCCTGACTTTC	CASSFRQVSGANVLTF	.	TRBJ2-6	.	16	TRBV6-5
TGTGCCACCAGTGATGTAGCGGGGCCGGGCGATGAGCAGTTCTTC	CATSDVAGPGDEQFF	TRBD2	TRBJ2-1	few	15	TRBV24-1
TGCGCCAGCAGCTTGGGGTTTGGTATGGGACCCCCAGATACGCAGTATTTT	CASSLGFGMGPPDTQYF	.	TRBJ2-3	few	17	TRBV5-1
TGTGCCAGCAGTATCGGGGGGGGTGGCGGCTACACCTTC	CASSIGGGGGYTF	.	TRBJ1-2	few	13	TRBV6-5
TGTGCCAGCGGCTCCGGGACTAGCGTCGATGAGCAGTTCTTC	CASGSGTSVDEQFF	TRBD2	TRBJ2-1	.	14	TRBV25-1
TGTGCCAGCAGTGACTCGAGGCAGCCAGATACGCAGTATTTT	CASSDSRQPDTQYF	.	TRBJ2-3	many	14	TRBV6-4
TGTGCCAGCAGTTCACCGGGGCTTACTAATGAAAAACTGTTTTTT	CASSSPGLTNEKLFF	.	TRBJ1-4	many	15	TRBV7-8
TGTGCCAGCAGTACGGACAAAGGTCCCTACGAGCAGTACTTC	CASSTDKGPYEQYF	.	TRBJ2-7	few	14	TRBV2
TGTGCCAGCAGCCAGGGGGATCAGCCCCAGCATTTT	CASSQGDQPQHF	.	TRBJ1-5	.	12	TRBV14
TGTGCCAGCAGTCGCGAGAGCTTGTCAGGGGATGGCTACACCTTC	CASSRESLSGDGYTF	.	TRBJ1-2	.	15	TRBV7-2